A single sample is the source of the 26 T cell receptor beta chains below, sequenced in a study of cytomegalovirus exposure and HLA in healthy donors. The PCR employed 60 Vbeta primers together with 13 Jbeta primers. Measured with immunoSEQ multiplex PCR; TCRdb has only the in-frame clones, and not every one. Its listing shows around 77,000 clones. The specimen was PBMCs. These receptors were taken from a man in his fifties in good health and CMV-seropositive.

This chain uses TRBV7-2 with TRBJ1-1; no firm D call. Germline V gives CDR1 SGHTA, CDR2 FQGNSA. V lost 7 bases and J lost 10, with 16 bases in between. The CDR3 extends over 12 amino acids. The CDR3 nucleotides are TGTGCCAGCACCCCTCCCGAGGGTCGAGCTTTCTTT. Translating gives CASTPPEGRAFF.

The V gene is TRBV6-4, the J gene TRBJ2-1; D possibly corresponds to TRBD1 (6 bases). Trimming left V 0 bases short and J 7 bases short, with 13 bases between. The CDR3 runs 15 residues. Germline assignment: CDR1 MRHNA and CDR2 SNTAGT. CDR3 DNA sequence: TGTGCCAGCAGTGACTCAGGCAGGGGTCGGAATGAGCAGTTCTTC. It specifies CASSDSGRGRNEQFF.

The chain is built from TRBV11-2 and TRBJ2-1; 8 nucleotides align to TRBD2. This CDR3 is built from 15 residues. After removal of 3 bases from V and 4 bases from J, the junction contained 5 bases not matched to a gene. CDR1 is SGHAT and CDR2 is FQNNGV in the germline V gene. The CDR3 region is CASSLLSGTYNEQFF. As DNA, the CDR3 is TGTGCCAGCAGCTTGCTTAGCGGGACATACAATGAGCAGTTCTTC.

This chain joins TRBV6-1 and TRBJ1-2; D remains ambiguous. The CDR3 length is 13 residues. Trimming removed 6 bases from V and 5 bases from J, with 13 bases in between. Per germline, CDR1 MNHNS and CDR2 SASEGT. The CDR3 loop reads CASRASGLYGYTF. CDR3 DNA: TGTGCCAGCAGGGCTTCAGGTCTGTATGGCTACACCTTC.

This chain links TRBV18 with TRBJ2-1, with a tentative D call TRBD2 (6 bases). Germline V CDR1 and CDR2: KGHSH, LQKENI. The CDR3 has 13 residues. V gave up 3 bases and J gave up 7 bases, with 10 bases separating them. DNA for the CDR3: TGTGCCAGCTCACCGGGGGGACCTAATGAGCAGTTCTTC. Translating it yields CASSPGGPNEQFF. Complete variable domain (other parts from reference TRBV18 and TRBJ2-1): NAGVMQNPRHLVRRRGQEARLRCSPMKGHSHVYWYRQLPEEGLKFMVYLQKENIIDESGMPKERFSAEFPKEGPSILRIQQVVRGDSAAYFCASSPGGPNEQFFGPGTRLTVL.

The J gene is TRBJ2-3, the V gene TRBV19, with 9 bases that match TRBD2. The germline CDR1 and CDR2 sequences are LNHDA and SQIVND (reference sequence). The CDR3 covers 15 residues. Losses at the gene ends were 3 bases for V and 6 bases for J; bases not matched to a gene: 7. The CDR3 spells CASSIVTSGSDTQYF. CDR3 nucleotide sequence: TGTGCCAGTAGTATCGTAACTAGCGGGTCGGATACGCAGTATTTT.

The J gene is TRBJ1-5, the V gene TRBV18; D is unresolved. Looked up from germline, CDR1 is KGHSH and CDR2 is LQKENI. V lost 3 bases, J lost 4 bases, and 13 bases lay in between. The CDR3 has 15 residues. Here the CDR3 reads CASSPAGIANQPQHF. The CDR3, as DNA: TGTGCCAGCTCACCTGCTGGTATAGCAAATCAGCCCCAGCATTTT.

V usage is TRBV5-1 and J usage is TRBJ2-5; 8 nucleotides match TRBD1. The CDR3 length is 15 residues. Trimming at V came to 3 bases and at J to 4 bases, leaving 8 bases not matched to a gene. The germline CDR1 and CDR2 sequences are SGHRS and YFSETQ. The CDR3 DNA follows: TGCGCCAGCAGCTCAGGACAGGGCAATGGAGAGACCCAGTACTTC. It yields the protein CASSSGQGNGETQYF.

V and J are TRBV15 and TRBJ2-3; D remains unclear. Trimming removed 0 bases at V and 3 bases at J, with 7 bases between. CDR1 LNHNV and CDR2 YYDKDF come from the germline V gene (reference sequence). The CDR3 totals 14 residues. In nucleotides, the CDR3 is TGTGCCACCAGCAGAGATCCCCCGACAGATACGCAGTATTTT. This translates into CATSRDPPTDTQYF.

The chain is built from TRBV4-1 and TRBJ1-1, with D possibly being TRBD1 (6 bases). With 3 bases removed from V and 4 bases from J, the gap between germline ends came to 15 bases. Germline V gene lookup returns CDR1 MGHRA and CDR2 YSYEKL. The CDR3 loop spans 15 amino acids. The DNA for the CDR3 is TGCGCCAGCAGCCAGCCAGCCTTAGGGGGCACTGAAGCTTTCTTT. Protein sequence: CASSQPALGGTEAFF.

Notes on this clone: Other nucleotide sequences from this sample produce the same CDR3. The chain is built from TRBV20-1 and TRBJ1-1; D is undetermined. Germline V gene sequence: CDR1 DFQATT, CDR2 SNEGSKA (reference sequence). The V and J ends lost 3 bases and 4 bases respectively, with 3 bases between them. The CDR3 runs to 10 residues. CDR3 bases: TGCAGTGCTAGGGCCACTGAAGCTTTCTTT. Protein product: CSARATEAFF.

This rearrangement joins TRBV30 to TRBJ1-3; TRBD1 matches 8 bases. CDR1 and CDR2 from the germline V gene are GTSNPN and SVGIG (reference sequence). The CDR3 totals 15 residues. After removal of 2 bases from V and 3 bases from J, the junction contained 6 bases not matched to a gene. The CDR3 loop is CAWSLQGASGNTIYF. The CDR3 nucleotides are TGTGCCTGGAGTCTGCAGGGGGCCAGTGGAAACACCATATATTTT.

The rearrangement links TRBV4-1 to TRBJ2-7; D remains ambiguous. The CDR3 sequence is 14 residues long. Germline V gene sequence: CDR1 MGHRA, CDR2 YSYEKL. Deletions cut 0 bases from V and 6 bases from J, with 12 bases between. The CDR3 DNA sequence: TGCGCCAGCAGCCAAGAGTGGAATGCAGGCGAGCAGTACGTC. This translates into CASSQEWNAGEQYV.

J is TRBJ2-7 and V is TRBV5-6; tentatively, D is TRBD1 (6 bases). This CDR3 region has 15 residues. CDR1 is SGHDT and CDR2 is YYEEEE in the germline V gene. The V gene lost 2 bases and the J gene lost 2 bases, with 14 bases spanning the gap. CDR3 in amino acids: CASSLGMTGPYEQYV. CDR3 in DNA: TGTGCCAGCAGCTTAGGGATGACAGGCCCCTACGAGCAGTACGTC.

Details on this clone: The sample contains more than one DNA sequence encoding this CDR3. The V gene is TRBV2, the J gene TRBJ1-1, with 9 bases fitting TRBD1. Germline CDR1 reads SNHLY; CDR2 reads FYNNEI. Trimming at V came to 6 bases and at J to 1 base, leaving 3 bases not matched to a gene. This CDR3 contains 14 residues. This CDR3 is CASRRDRENTEAFF. CDR3 coding DNA: TGTGCCAGCAGACGGGACAGGGAGAACACTGAAGCTTTCTTT.

V usage is TRBV5-8 and J usage is TRBJ1-5; tentative D call: TRBD1 (5 bases). The CDR3 covers 14 residues. Trimming took 4 bases from V and 9 from J, leaving 17 bases between them. CDR1 SGHTS and CDR2 YDEGEE come from the germline V gene. Here the CDR3 DNA reads TGTGCCAGCAGCCTGGGTCTTCTAAGGGGGCCCCAGCATTTT. Translation gives CASSLGLLRGPQHF.

The V gene is TRBV6-5, the J gene TRBJ2-7; D is possibly TRBD1 (6 bases). This CDR3 has 14 amino acids. Germline CDR1 MNHEY, CDR2 SVGAGI. Trimming took 8 bases from V and 2 from J, leaving 16 bases between them. The CDR3: CASSRGSGAYEQYF. DNA for the CDR3: TGTGCCAGCTCAAGGGGGTCAGGGGCCTACGAGCAGTACTTC.

CDR3 sequence reads: CASSRTGGEKLFF. CDR3 sequence (DNA): TGTGCCAGCAGCAGAACGGGGGGTGAAAAACTGTTTTTT. The chain carries TRBV7-3 and TRBJ1-4; maybe TRBD1 (5 bases). Trimming stripped 5 bases from V and 7 bases from J, with 11 bases between. CDR1 SGHTA and CDR2 FQGTGA come from the germline V gene. The CDR3 totals 13 residues.

The gene calls are TRBV11-2 and TRBJ1-2, with 7 positions matching TRBD1. The germline V gene encodes CDR1 SGHAT and CDR2 FQNNGV. This CDR3 spans 15 amino acids. The ends lost 1 base at V and 2 bases at J; junction bases unmatched: 4. The CDR3 sequence: CASSLAHRGNYGYTF. The CDR3 DNA reads as TGTGCCAGCAGCTTAGCCCACAGGGGAAACTATGGCTACACCTTC.

The genes are TRBV30 and TRBJ1-2; D is ambiguous. Germline V gene data show CDR1 as GTSNPN and CDR2 as SVGIG (reference sequence). The CDR3 covers 12 residues. V gave up 2 bases and J gave up 4 bases, with 8 bases separating them. As DNA, the CDR3 is TGTGCCTGGAGTCAGCGGGGCTATGGCTACACCTTC. Translation: CAWSQRGYGYTF.

V is TRBV7-9 and J is TRBJ1-2; TRBD1 agrees at 8 bases. The V gene end was trimmed by 4 bases and the J gene end by 6 bases; junction bases not matched to a gene: 10. CDR1 is SEHNR, CDR2 FQNEAQ, per germline (reference sequence). This CDR3 comprises 15 residues. As DNA, the CDR3 is TGTGCCAGCAGCTCCCGGGGGGACAGGTTAAATGGCTACACCTTC. Residues: CASSSRGDRLNGYTF.

This chain connects TRBV11-3 to TRBJ1-2; 9 bases line up with TRBD1. Germline V gene data show CDR1 as SGHNT and CDR2 as YENEEA. CDR3 length equals 17 residues. V lost 3 bases, J lost 2 bases, and 10 bases stayed unmatched. CDR3 coding DNA: TGTGCCAGCAGCTTCCGCCGGGACAGGGTCCTCAACTATGGCTACACCTTC. Translation: CASSFRRDRVLNYGYTF.

The CDR3 bases are TGTGCCAGCAGCTTGGGTGCTACCTCCTACGAGCAGTACTTC. Encoded protein: CASSLGATSYEQYF. This chain joins TRBV5-5 and TRBJ2-7; no firm D call. Trimming took 0 bases from V and 0 from J, leaving 7 bases between them. This CDR3 spans 14 amino acids. Germline V lookup: CDR1 SGHKS, CDR2 YYEKEE (reference sequence).

The V gene is TRBV7-2, the J gene TRBJ2-5; TRBD1 matches at 7 bases. This CDR3 is built from 15 residues. J gave up 5 bases and V 3 bases, and 9 bases lay outside the gene matches. In germline, CDR1 is SGHTA, CDR2 FQGNSA. In nucleotides, the CDR3 is TGTGCCAGCAGCTTTCTTCCAGGGGGAACGGAGACCCAGTACTTC. Its translation: CASSFLPGGTETQYF.

V and J are TRBV30 and TRBJ1-6; no clear D. Germline assignment: CDR1 GTSNPN and CDR2 SVGIG (reference sequence). The CDR3 runs 13 residues. Trimming pared 2 bases from V and 5 bases from J, leaving 7 bases between. The CDR3 sequence: CAWSPRDNSPLHF. CDR3 nucleotide sequence: TGTGCCTGGAGTCCCCGAGATAATTCACCCCTCCACTTT.

This chain uses TRBV10-3 with TRBJ2-1; 9 nucleotides align to TRBD2. Germline V gene sequence: CDR1 ENHRY, CDR2 SYGVKD. There are 17 residues in the CDR3. V shed 2 bases and J 1 base; nucleotides not matched to a gene: 6. CDR3 in amino acids: CAISEISAGGSYNEQFF. The CDR3 DNA is TGTGCCATCAGTGAGATATCAGCGGGAGGTTCCTACAATGAGCAGTTCTTC.